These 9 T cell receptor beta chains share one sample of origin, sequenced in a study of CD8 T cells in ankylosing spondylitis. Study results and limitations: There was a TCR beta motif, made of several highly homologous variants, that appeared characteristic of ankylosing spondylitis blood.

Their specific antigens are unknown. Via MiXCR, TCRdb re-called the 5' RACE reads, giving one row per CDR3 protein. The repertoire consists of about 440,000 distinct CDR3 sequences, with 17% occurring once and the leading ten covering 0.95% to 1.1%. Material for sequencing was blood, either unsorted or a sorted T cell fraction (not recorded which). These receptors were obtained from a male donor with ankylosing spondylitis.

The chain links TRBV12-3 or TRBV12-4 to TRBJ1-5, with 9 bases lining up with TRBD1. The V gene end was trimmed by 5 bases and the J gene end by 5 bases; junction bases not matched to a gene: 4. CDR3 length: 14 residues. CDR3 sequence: CASSPRQGDQPQHF. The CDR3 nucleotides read TGTGCCAGCAGTCCCCGACAGGGGGATCAGCCCCAGCATTTT.

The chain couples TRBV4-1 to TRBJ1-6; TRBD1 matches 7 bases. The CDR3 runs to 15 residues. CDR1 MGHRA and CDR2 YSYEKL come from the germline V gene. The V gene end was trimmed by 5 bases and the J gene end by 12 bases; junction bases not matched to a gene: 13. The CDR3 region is CASSATGTAVGPLHF. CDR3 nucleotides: TGCGCCAGCAGCGCGACCGGGACAGCGGTAGGACCCCTCCACTTT.

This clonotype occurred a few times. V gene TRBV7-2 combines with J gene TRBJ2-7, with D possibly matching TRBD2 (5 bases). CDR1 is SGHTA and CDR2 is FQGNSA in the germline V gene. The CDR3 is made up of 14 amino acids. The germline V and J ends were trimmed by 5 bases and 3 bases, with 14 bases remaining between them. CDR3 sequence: CASSRGPGYYEQYF. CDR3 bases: TGTGCCAGCAGCCGCGGGCCCGGTTACTACGAGCAGTACTTC.

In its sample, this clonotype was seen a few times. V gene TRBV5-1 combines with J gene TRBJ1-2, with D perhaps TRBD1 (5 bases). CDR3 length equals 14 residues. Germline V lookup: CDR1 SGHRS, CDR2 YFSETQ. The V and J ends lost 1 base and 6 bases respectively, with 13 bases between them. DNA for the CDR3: TGCGCCAGCAGCTTGCGGGCCTCGGGGGATGGCTACACCTTC. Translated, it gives CASSLRASGDGYTF.

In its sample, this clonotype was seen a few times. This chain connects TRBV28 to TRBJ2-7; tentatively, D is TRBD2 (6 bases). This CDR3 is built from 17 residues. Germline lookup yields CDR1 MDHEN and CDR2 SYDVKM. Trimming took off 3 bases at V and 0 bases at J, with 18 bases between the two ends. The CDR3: CASSFGGGASHSYEQYF. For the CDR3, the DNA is TGTGCCAGCAGTTTTGGCGGAGGGGCCTCTCACTCCTACGAGCAGTACTTC.

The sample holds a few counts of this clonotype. The CDR3: CASSSDSYTEAFF. Here the CDR3 DNA reads TGTGCCAGCAGTTCTGACAGCTACACTGAAGCTTTCTTT. V gene TRBV2 combines with J gene TRBJ1-1; perhaps TRBD1 as D (5 bases). The CDR3 loop spans 13 amino acids. V lost 5 bases and J 3 bases, leaving 10 bases between the germline ends. Germline CDR1 is SNHLY and CDR2 is FYNNEI.

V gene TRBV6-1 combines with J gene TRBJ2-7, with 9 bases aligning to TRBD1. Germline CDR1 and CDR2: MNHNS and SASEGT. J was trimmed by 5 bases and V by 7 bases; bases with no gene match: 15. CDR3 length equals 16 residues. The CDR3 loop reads CASTGPYTGGRNEQYF. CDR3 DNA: TGTGCCAGCACCGGTCCCTATACAGGGGGCAGGAACGAGCAGTACTTC.

The CDR3 bases are TGTGCCTGGGACCGAGGGCAGGGAAGCAATGAGCAGTTCTTC. Translated: CAWDRGQGSNEQFF. The chain is built from TRBV30 and TRBJ2-1, with D perhaps matching TRBD1 or TRBD2 (5 bases each). The germline V gene has CDR1 GTSNPN and CDR2 SVGIG (reference sequence). This CDR3 is 14 amino acids long. V was pared by 5 bases and J by 6 bases, with 17 bases between.

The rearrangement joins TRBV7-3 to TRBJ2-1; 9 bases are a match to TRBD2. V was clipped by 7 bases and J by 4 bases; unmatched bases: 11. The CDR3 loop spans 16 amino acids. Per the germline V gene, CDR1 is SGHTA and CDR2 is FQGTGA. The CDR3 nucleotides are TGTGCCAGCAAAACCATGGGGACTAGCCCTTACAATGAGCAGTTCTTC. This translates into CASKTMGTSPYNEQFF.